This T cell receptor beta chain was captured by sequencing in a study of beta chain features in type 1 diabetes. Study-wide points: Individuals with type 1 diabetes displayed fewer insertions and more deletions at VDJ junctions. Patients' naive, central memory and regulatory TCRB repertoires appeared more alike than those of healthy donors.

What was sequenced were expressed TCRB transcripts, since all of the isolated RNA had been reverse transcribed. Profiling relied on immunoSEQ multiplex PCR, and the TCRdb table lists in-frame clones only, not all of them. The table includes 250,000 or so clones, about 70% detected once. The germline CDR1 and CDR2 sequences are LGHNA and YSLEER. Trimming left V 4 bases short and J 0 bases short, with 13 bases between. The length of the CDR3 is 17 residues. In the case of this clone: What it recognizes is unknown.

This clonotype was obtained from a man younger than 45 in good health. The specimen sequenced was naive CD4+ T cells from blood. The V gene is TRBV4-3, the J gene TRBJ2-6, with D uncertain. CDR3 in amino acids: CASSRAGRASGANVLTF. DNA of the CDR3: TGCGCCAGCAGCCGTGCTGGACGGGCCTCTGGGGCCAACGTCCTGACTTTC.